A single sample is the source of the 12 T cell receptor beta chains below, sequenced in a study of T-cell memory formation after mild COVID-19. One entry per CDR3 protein results from TCRdb running MiXCR on the 5' RACE reads. The table has roughly 300,000 distinct CDR3 sequences, over 7% seen once. Sequenced material: PBMCs or a T cell subset sorted from them (not recorded which). The receptor set was obtained from a man younger than 35 who had mild COVID-19 (a few samples of this study predate the infection). Cell type and time point are not known.

This clonotype was observed a handful of times. V and J are TRBV2 and TRBJ2-7; D tentatively fits TRBD1 or TRBD2 (5 bases each). Trimming removed 7 bases from V and 2 bases from J, with 12 bases in between. Looked up from germline, CDR1 is SNHLY and CDR2 is FYNNEI. This CDR3 comprises 13 residues. DNA of the CDR3: TGTGCCAGCACTGGCCCGGGGCCCTACGAGCAGTACTTC. Protein sequence: CASTGPGPYEQYF.

This clonotype occurred many times. The chain employs TRBV5-6 and TRBJ2-3, with D unclear. CDR1 is SGHDT and CDR2 is YYEEEE in the germline V gene. V was clipped by 3 bases and J by 7 bases, with 18 bases between them. This CDR3 region has 15 residues. This CDR3 reads CASSYPQQRLNTQYF. DNA of the CDR3: TGTGCCAGCAGCTATCCGCAGCAAAGGTTGAATACGCAGTATTTT. Based on the CDR3 plus reference TRBV5-6 and TRBJ2-3, the full variable domain is DAGVTQSPTHLIKTRGQQVTLRCSPKSGHDTVSWYQQALGQGPQFIFQYYEEEERQRGNFPDRFSGHQFPNYSSELNVNALLLGDSALYLCASSYPQQRLNTQYFGPGTRLTVL.

This chain connects TRBV27 to TRBJ2-2, with TRBD1 matching over 8 bases. Germline CDR1 reads MNHEY; CDR2 reads SMNVEV (reference sequence). The J segment lost 3 bases and the V segment lost 8 bases, leaving 2 bases of the junction unmatched. The CDR3 extends over 13 amino acids. As DNA, the CDR3 is TGTGCCAGCCTGGGACAGGACACCGGGGAGCTGTTTTTT. Protein product: CASLGQDTGELFF.

This clonotype has only a few counts. This chain connects TRBV7-9 to TRBJ1-2, with D tentatively TRBD1 (6 bases). V dropped 1 base and J dropped 7 bases, with 16 bases sitting between them. Germline lookup yields CDR1 SEHNR and CDR2 FQNEAQ (reference sequence). This CDR3 comprises 15 residues. CDR3 loop: CASSLEGRGRSGYTF. The CDR3 DNA reads TGTGCCAGCAGCTTAGAGGGCAGGGGAAGGAGTGGCTACACCTTC.

J is TRBJ1-5 and V is TRBV3-1, with D unclear. Trimming removed 2 bases from V and 7 bases from J, with 6 bases in between. Per germline, CDR1 LGHDT and CDR2 YNNKEL (reference sequence). The length of the CDR3 is 12 residues. The CDR3 region is CASSQQGQPQHF. CDR3 coding DNA: TGTGCCAGCAGCCAACAAGGCCAGCCCCAGCATTTT.

In its sample, this clonotype was seen many times. This chain uses TRBV5-1 with TRBJ2-1, with TRBD1 matching over 8 bases. Germline CDR1 reads SGHRS; CDR2 reads YFSETQ. V lost 3 bases and J lost 6; bases outside the gene matches: 8. The CDR3 sequence is 15 residues long. CDR3 in DNA: TGCGCCAGCAGCTCGACAGGGGTTGAGGGCAATGAGCAGTTCTTC. Protein: CASSSTGVEGNEQFF.

This clonotype turned up a few times. The V and J genes are TRBV6-2 or TRBV6-3 and TRBJ2-7, with a weak D call TRBD2 (5 bases). This CDR3 region has 12 residues. CDR1 is MNHEY, CDR2 SVGEGT, per germline. V was pared by 6 bases and J by 4 bases, with 10 bases between. CDR3 sequence reads: CASSETIYEQYF. For the CDR3, the DNA is TGTGCCAGCAGCGAGACTATTTACGAGCAGTACTTC.

This clonotype was counted between two and nine times. The V gene is TRBV20-1, the J gene TRBJ1-2; 7 bases map to TRBD1. Germline trimming cut 3 bases from V and 6 bases from J; bases unmatched to any gene: 10. This CDR3 comprises 14 residues. The germline V gene encodes CDR1 DFQATT and CDR2 SNEGSKA (reference sequence). The CDR3 DNA follows: TGCAGTGCTAGTGCCGTACAGGGGTTAGATGGCTACACCTTC. As protein: CSASAVQGLDGYTF.

This clonotype turned up a few times. This chain connects TRBV4-3 to TRBJ2-3; no clear D gene. Deletions cut 4 bases from V and 4 bases from J, with 15 bases between. The CDR3 sequence is 15 residues long. CDR1 and CDR2 from the germline V gene are LGHNA and YSLEER. The CDR3 is CASSRYRGPPDTQYF. The CDR3 nucleotides are TGCGCCAGCAGCCGGTACCGCGGCCCACCAGATACGCAGTATTTT.

The table lists this clonotype with many counts. The chain couples TRBV5-1 to TRBJ2-3, with 9 bases lining up with TRBD2. The CDR3 sequence is 19 residues long. Germline assignment: CDR1 SGHRS and CDR2 YFSETQ. J lost 2 bases, V lost 4 bases, and 17 bases had no gene match. CDR3 bases: TGCGCCAGCAGCCCCGGTCGTTTGGCGGGGGGGCCGAACACAGATACGCAGTATTTT. This codes for CASSPGRLAGGPNTDTQYF.

The rearrangement joins TRBV20-1 to TRBJ1-1; TRBD1 might be the D (6 bases). The CDR3 loop spans 14 amino acids. V gave up 0 bases and J gave up 4 bases, with 12 bases separating them. Germline V gives CDR1 DFQATT, CDR2 SNEGSKA (reference sequence). CDR3 in amino acids: CSARDYTGSTEAFF. CDR3 nucleotide sequence: TGCAGTGCTAGAGATTACACAGGGAGCACTGAAGCTTTCTTT.

The V call is TRBV7-9, the J call TRBJ1-6, with 9 bases lining up with TRBD1. The ends lost 7 bases at V and 7 bases at J; junction bases unmatched: 11. The CDR3 is 16 amino acids. CDR1 is SEHNR, CDR2 FQNEAQ, per germline (reference sequence). CDR3 nucleotide sequence: TGTGCCAGCAACCTAGGGTGGACAGGGGACAATTCACCCCTCCACTTT. As protein: CASNLGWTGDNSPLHF.